This TCR beta chain came from a study of cytomegalovirus exposure and HLA in healthy donors. PCR used 60 Vbeta primers and 13 Jbeta primers. Profiling relied on immunoSEQ multiplex PCR, and the TCRdb table lists in-frame clones only, not all of them. This sample carries over 85,000 clones, around three quarters of them seen once, and the ten largest clones take under 0.75%. Study-wide results and caveats: Accurate prediction of HLA-A and HLA-B alleles (for most subjects) was reportedly achieved from TCR beta sequences. Later analysis showed TCR association rates varying by HLA locus, highest for DRB1 and lowest for HLA-C. Relative to equally common others, HLA-associated TCR beta chains showed greater clonal expansion in a later analysis.

In the case of this clone: Its specificity is unknown.

Sequencing input: PBMCs. This sequence was found in a man aged 25 to 40 in good health and CMV-seronegative.

The DNA of the CDR3 is TGTGCCAGCAGCTCAACGCGGGCAGGCCGCAATCAGCCCCAGCATTTT. Protein: CASSSTRAGRNQPQHF. This chain joins TRBV7-9 and TRBJ1-5; D uncertain. The CDR3 spans 16 residues. CDR1 is SEHNR, CDR2 FQNEAQ, per germline (reference sequence). The V end lost 4 bases, the J end lost 2 bases, and 15 bases lay between the germline ends.